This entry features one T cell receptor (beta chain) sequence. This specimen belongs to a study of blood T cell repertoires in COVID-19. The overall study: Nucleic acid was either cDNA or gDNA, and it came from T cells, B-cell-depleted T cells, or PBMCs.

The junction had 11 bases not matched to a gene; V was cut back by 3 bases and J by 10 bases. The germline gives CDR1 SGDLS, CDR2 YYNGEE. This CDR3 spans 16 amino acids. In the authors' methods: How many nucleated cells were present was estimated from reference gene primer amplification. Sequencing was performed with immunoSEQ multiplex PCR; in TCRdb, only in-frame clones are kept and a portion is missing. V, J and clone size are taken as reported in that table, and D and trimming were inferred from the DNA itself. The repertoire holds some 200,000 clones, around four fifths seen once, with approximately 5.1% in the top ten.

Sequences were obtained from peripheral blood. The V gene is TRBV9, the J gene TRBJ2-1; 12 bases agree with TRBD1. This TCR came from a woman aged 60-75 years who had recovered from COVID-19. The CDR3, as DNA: TGTGCCAGCAGCGAGGGGCCGGGACAGGGGGCCCACGAGCAGTTCTTC. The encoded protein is CASSEGPGQGAHEQFF.